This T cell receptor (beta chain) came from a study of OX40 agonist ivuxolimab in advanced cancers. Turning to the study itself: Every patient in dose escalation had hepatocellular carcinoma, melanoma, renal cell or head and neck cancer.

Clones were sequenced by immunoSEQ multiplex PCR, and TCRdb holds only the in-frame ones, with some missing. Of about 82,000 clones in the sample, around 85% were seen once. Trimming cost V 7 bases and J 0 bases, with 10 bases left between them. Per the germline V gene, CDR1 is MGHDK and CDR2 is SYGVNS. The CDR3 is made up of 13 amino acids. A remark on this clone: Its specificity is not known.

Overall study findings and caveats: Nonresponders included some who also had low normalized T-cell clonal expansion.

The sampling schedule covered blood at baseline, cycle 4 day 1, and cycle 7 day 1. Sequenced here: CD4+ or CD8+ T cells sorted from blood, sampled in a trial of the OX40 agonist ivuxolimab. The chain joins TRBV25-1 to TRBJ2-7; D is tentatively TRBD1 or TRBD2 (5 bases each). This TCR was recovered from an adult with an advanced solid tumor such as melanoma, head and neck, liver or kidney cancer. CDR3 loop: CASIRDDSYEQYF. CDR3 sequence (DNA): TGTGCCAGCATCCGGGACGACTCCTACGAGCAGTACTTC.